Listed below are T cell receptor beta chains from one sample, sequenced in a study of siplizumab effects on memory and regulatory T cells. Repertoires were generated with immunoSEQ multiplex PCR, while TCRdb's copy carries only in-frame clones and drops some. The data hold roughly 110,000 clones, with around 93% observed a single time. Input material: non-Treg CD4+ T cells sorted from blood. The receptors were sampled from a human donor in good health. Both conserved end residues are part of each CDR3. A D gene is named only where the DNA matches it firmly. Size tells how often a clone was seen (once, few, many) or the class of an expanded clone, and some rows leave it out.

CDR3aa	CDR3nt	d_gene	v_gene	len	j_gene	abundance
CASSQGVGGFYGYTF	TGTGCCAGCAGTCAAGGGGTAGGGGGCTTCTATGGCTACACCTTC	TRBD1	TRBV6-4	15	TRBJ1-2	-
CASSFTSGGPGELFF	TGCGCCAGCAGCTTCACTAGCGGGGGCCCTGGGGAGCTGTTTTTT	TRBD2	TRBV5-1	15	TRBJ2-2	-
CASSVDGGYTGELFF	TGTGCCAGCAGCGTAGACGGCGGCTACACCGGGGAGCTGTTTTTT	-	TRBV9	15	TRBJ2-2	-
CASSERQRVSEQYF	TGTGCCAGCAGTGAACGCCAACGAGTGAGCGAGCAGTACTTC	-	TRBV6-1	14	TRBJ2-7	-
CASSSLGAAITDTQYF	TGTGCCAGCAGCTCCCTTGGGGCAGCGATCACAGATACGCAGTATTTT	-	TRBV11-2	16	TRBJ2-3	-
CASSPSRDPQETQYF	TGTGCCAGCTCACCATCGAGGGATCCCCAAGAGACCCAGTACTTC	-	TRBV18	15	TRBJ2-5	-
CSVTGGSNTEAFF	TGCAGCGTGACAGGGGGCTCGAACACTGAAGCTTTCTTT	TRBD1	TRBV29-1	13	TRBJ1-1	-
CASSHGGGNQETQYF	TGCGCCAGCAGCCACGGCGGGGGCAACCAAGAGACCCAGTACTTC	-	TRBV4-3	15	TRBJ2-5	once
CASSPRWAGDLFEQYF	TGTGCCAGCTCACCACGCTGGGCCGGGGATCTCTTCGAGCAGTACTTC	-	TRBV18	16	TRBJ2-7	-
CASSRIPTGDEQYF	TGTGCCAGCAGCCGAATCCCGACAGGGGACGAGCAGTACTTC	TRBD1	TRBV11-2	14	TRBJ2-7	-
CASSIREGRVEQFF	TGTGCCAGTAGTATACGTGAGGGGAGGGTGGAGCAGTTCTTC	TRBD2	TRBV19	14	TRBJ2-1	once
CASSYRGQGNTGELFF	TGTGCCAGCAGCTACAGGGGACAGGGAAACACCGGGGAGCTGTTTTTT	TRBD1	TRBV7-2	16	TRBJ2-2	-
CASSPPSLPGSVDTQYF	TGTGCCAGCAGCCCCCCGTCCTTACCGGGGAGCGTAGATACGCAGTATTTT	-	TRBV9	17	TRBJ2-3	-
CASSSRPQGVDEKLFF	TGTGCCAGTAGTTCAAGGCCCCAAGGGGTGGATGAAAAACTGTTTTTT	-	TRBV19	16	TRBJ1-4	-
CASRLAGPEAFF	TGTGCAAGTCGCTTAGCGGGGCCTGAAGCTTTCTTT	-	TRBV12-2	12	TRBJ1-1	-
CASSVGRQGSTDTQYF	TGTGCCAGCAGCGTAGGGAGACAGGGGTCCACAGATACGCAGTATTTT	TRBD1	TRBV9	16	TRBJ2-3	-
CASSLVIGQNTGELFF	TGTGCCAGCAGCCTAGTCATTGGCCAAAACACCGGGGAGCTGTTTTTT	-	TRBV5-5	16	TRBJ2-2	-
CASSLVPGYTGELFF	TGTGCCAGCAGTTTGGTCCCAGGGTACACCGGGGAGCTGTTTTTT	-	TRBV27	15	TRBJ2-2	once
CASSLGTANTGELFF	TGCGCCAGCAGCTTGGGGACAGCGAACACCGGGGAGCTGTTTTTT	-	TRBV5-1	15	TRBJ2-2	-
CASSSTMRGVQPQHF	TGTGCCAGCAGTTCCACAATGAGGGGAGTTCAGCCCCAGCATTTT	-	TRBV2	15	TRBJ1-5	-
CASSLNAQASSYEQYF	TGTGCCAGCAGCTTAAATGCCCAGGCCAGCTCCTACGAGCAGTACTTC	-	TRBV7-3	16	TRBJ2-7	-
CASSLGTGGVYGYTF	TGTGCCAGCAGCTTGGGGACAGGAGGTGTCTATGGCTACACCTTC	TRBD1	TRBV7-2	15	TRBJ1-2	-
CSVSTEFSYEQYF	TGCAGCGTTTCGACCGAATTCTCCTACGAGCAGTACTTC	-	TRBV29-1	13	TRBJ2-7	-
CASRRVGNQPQHF	TGTGCCAGCAGAAGGGTGGGCAATCAGCCCCAGCATTTT	-	TRBV28	13	TRBJ1-5	-
CASSLDTGGSQPQHF	TGCGCCAGCAGCTTAGACACAGGGGGTTCTCAGCCCCAGCATTTT	TRBD1	TRBV5-1	15	TRBJ1-5	-
CASSHPGQGDNSPLHF	TGCGCCAGCAGCCATCCGGGACAGGGGGATAATTCACCCCTCCACTTT	TRBD1	TRBV4-1	16	TRBJ1-6	-
CASGLVAGSNTGELFF	TGTGCTAGTGGTTTGGTAGCAGGGTCCAACACCGGGGAGCTGTTTTTT	-	TRBV12-5	16	TRBJ2-2	-
CASSGGGALNEQFF	TGCGCCAGCAGCGGCGGGGGGGCCTTAAATGAGCAGTTCTTC	TRBD2	TRBV5-1	14	TRBJ2-1	-
CASSSGQGPLHF	TGTGCCAGCAGCTCAGGACAGGGACCCCTCCACTTT	TRBD1	TRBV7-3	12	TRBJ1-6	-
CASSAGVSGELFF	TGCGCCAGCAGCGCGGGGGTATCCGGGGAGCTGTTTTTT	TRBD2	TRBV5-1	13	TRBJ2-2	-
CASSFGGTHQPQHF	TGTGCCAGCAGTTTTGGAGGCACCCACCAGCCCCAGCATTTT	-	TRBV28	14	TRBJ1-5	-
CASSLAGAPETQYF	TGTGCCAGCAGCTTAGCGGGGGCCCCGGAGACCCAGTACTTC	-	TRBV7-9	14	TRBJ2-5	-
CASSLEQSGTGGFRTEAFF	TGTGCCAGCAGCTTAGAGCAATCCGGGACAGGGGGGTTTCGCACTGAAGCTTTCTTT	TRBD1	TRBV11-1	19	TRBJ1-1	-
CASSHRLRRGSYEQYF	TGTGCCAGCAGTCACCGTTTGAGGCGGGGCTCCTACGAGCAGTACTTC	-	TRBV25-1	16	TRBJ2-7	-
CASSLGGTGAQPQHF	TGCGCCAGCAGCTTGGGTGGGACAGGAGCCCAGCCCCAGCATTTT	TRBD1	TRBV5-1	15	TRBJ1-5	-
CASSYRGPGNTEAFF	TGTGCCAGCAGCTACAGGGGTCCCGGGAACACTGAAGCTTTCTTT	TRBD1	TRBV6-5	15	TRBJ1-1	-
CASSQYEQYF	TGTGCCAGCAGCCAATACGAGCAGTACTTC	-	TRBV28	10	TRBJ2-7	-
CASSPAVGSYEQYF	TGCGCCAGCAGCCCAGCGGTGGGTAGCTACGAGCAGTACTTC	-	TRBV5-1	14	TRBJ2-7	-
CASSKQGGGQGLHEQYF	TGTGCCAGCAGTAAACAAGGGGGGGGACAGGGCCTCCACGAGCAGTACTTC	TRBD1	TRBV25-1	17	TRBJ2-7	-
CASSTRLGQPNRNTEAFF	TGTGCCAGCAGTACACGCCTCGGACAGCCGAACAGGAACACTGAAGCTTTCTTT	-	TRBV28	18	TRBJ1-1	few
CASSLGTSGLQETQYF	TGCGCCAGCAGTCTAGGGACTAGCGGCTTACAAGAGACCCAGTACTTC	TRBD2	TRBV10-1	16	TRBJ2-5	-
CASTEQGGNTEAFF	TGTGCCAGCACCGAACAGGGTGGGAACACTGAAGCTTTCTTT	-	TRBV2	14	TRBJ1-1	-